The present TCR beta chain was sequenced within a study of blood T cell repertoires in COVID-19. The CDR3 consists of 16 residues. Germline CDR1 SGDLS, CDR2 YYNGEE. Unmatched junction bases numbered 4, after V lost 0 bases and J lost 0 bases. This table comes from immunoSEQ multiplex PCR, and its TCRdb copy is limited to in-frame clones, with some not included. The table has approximately 19,000 clones, approximately 91% seen once. This clone was observed once. This clonotype was obtained from a human donor in a cohort sampled during active COVID-19. The donor label of this sample is uncertain. Sequenced sample: peripheral blood. The chain is built from TRBV9 and TRBJ2-3; 7 bases match TRBD2. CDR3 bases: TGTGCCAGCAGCGTAGCGTCTAGCGGTAGCACAGATACGCAGTATTTT. It codes for CASSVASSGSTDTQYF.